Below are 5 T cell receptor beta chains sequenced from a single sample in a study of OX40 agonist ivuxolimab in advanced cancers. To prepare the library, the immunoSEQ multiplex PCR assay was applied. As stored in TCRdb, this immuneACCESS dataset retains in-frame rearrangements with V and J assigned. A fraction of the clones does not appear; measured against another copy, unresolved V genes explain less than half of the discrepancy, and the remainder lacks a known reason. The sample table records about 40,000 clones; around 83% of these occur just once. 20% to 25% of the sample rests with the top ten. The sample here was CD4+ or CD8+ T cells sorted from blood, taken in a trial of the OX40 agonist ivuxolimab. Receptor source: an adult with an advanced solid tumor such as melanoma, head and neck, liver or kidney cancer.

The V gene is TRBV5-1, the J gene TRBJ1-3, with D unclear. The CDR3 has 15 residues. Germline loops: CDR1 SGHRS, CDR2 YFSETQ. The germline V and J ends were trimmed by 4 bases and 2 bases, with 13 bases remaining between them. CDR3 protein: CASSDTLEPGNTIYF. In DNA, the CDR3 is TGCGCCAGCAGCGATACCCTGGAGCCTGGAAACACCATATATTTT.

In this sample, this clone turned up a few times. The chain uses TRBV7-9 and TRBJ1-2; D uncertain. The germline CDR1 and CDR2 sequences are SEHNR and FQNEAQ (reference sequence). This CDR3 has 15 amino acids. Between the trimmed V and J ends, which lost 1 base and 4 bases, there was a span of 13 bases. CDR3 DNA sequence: TGTGCCAGCAGCTTAGACAAGGCCCTCTCCTATGGCTACACCTTC. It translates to CASSLDKALSYGYTF.

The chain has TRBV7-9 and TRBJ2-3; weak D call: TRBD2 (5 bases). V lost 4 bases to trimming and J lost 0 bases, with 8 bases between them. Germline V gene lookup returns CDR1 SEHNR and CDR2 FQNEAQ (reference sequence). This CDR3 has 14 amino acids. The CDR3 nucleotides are TGTGCCAGCAGCTGGACTGGGAGCACAGATACGCAGTATTTT. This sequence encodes CASSWTGSTDTQYF. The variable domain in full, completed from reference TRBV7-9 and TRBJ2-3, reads DTGVSQNPRHKITKRGQNVTFRCDPISEHNRLYWYRQTLGQGPEFLTYFQNEAQLEKSRLLSDRFSAERPKGSFSTLEIQRTEQGDSAMYLCASSWTGSTDTQYFGPGTRLTVL.

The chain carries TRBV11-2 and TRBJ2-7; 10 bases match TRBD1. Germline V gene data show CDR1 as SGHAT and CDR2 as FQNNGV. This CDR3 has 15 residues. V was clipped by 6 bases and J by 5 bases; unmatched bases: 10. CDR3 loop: CASRTGGAGIHEQYF. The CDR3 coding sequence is TGTGCCAGCAGGACAGGGGGCGCGGGAATCCACGAGCAGTACTTC.

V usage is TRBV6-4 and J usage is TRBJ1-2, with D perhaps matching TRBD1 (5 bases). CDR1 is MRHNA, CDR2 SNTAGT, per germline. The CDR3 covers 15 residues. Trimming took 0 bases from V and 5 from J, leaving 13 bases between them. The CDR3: CASSDSIGALYGYTF. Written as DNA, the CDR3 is TGTGCCAGCAGTGACTCGATTGGGGCTCTATATGGCTACACCTTC.